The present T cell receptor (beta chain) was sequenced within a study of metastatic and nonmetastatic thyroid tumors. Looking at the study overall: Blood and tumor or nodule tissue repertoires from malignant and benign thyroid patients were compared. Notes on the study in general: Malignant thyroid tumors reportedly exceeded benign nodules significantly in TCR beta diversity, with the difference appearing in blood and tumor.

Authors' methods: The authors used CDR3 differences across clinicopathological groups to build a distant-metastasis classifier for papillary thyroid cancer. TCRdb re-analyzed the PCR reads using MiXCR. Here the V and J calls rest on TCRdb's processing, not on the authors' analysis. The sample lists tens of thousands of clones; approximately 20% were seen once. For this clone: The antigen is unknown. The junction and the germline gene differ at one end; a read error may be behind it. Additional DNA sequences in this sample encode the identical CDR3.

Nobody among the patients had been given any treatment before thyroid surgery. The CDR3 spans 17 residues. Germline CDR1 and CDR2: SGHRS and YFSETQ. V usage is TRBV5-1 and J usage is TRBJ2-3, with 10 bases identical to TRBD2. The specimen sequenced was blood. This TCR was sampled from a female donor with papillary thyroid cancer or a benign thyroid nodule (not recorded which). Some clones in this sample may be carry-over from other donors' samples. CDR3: CASSLGLAGVNTDTQYF. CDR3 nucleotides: TGCGCTAGCAGCTTGGGTCTAGCGGGGGTTAACACAGATACGCAGTATTTT.